This T cell receptor beta chain was identified in a study of shared clonotypes between healthy human individuals. The germline V gene has CDR1 SGHTA and CDR2 FQGNSA. The CDR3 spans 13 residues. Trimming removed 4 bases at V and 4 bases at J, with 10 bases between. Study-level findings and limits: Sharing of clonotypes among donors was expected to vary with sequencing depth.

Several immunoSEQ 96-well plates shared each subset's DNA, each plate a replicate. Among the unsorted PBMC samples, replicate PCRs used around 270 ng DNA, 25,000 to 35,000 T cell genomes. Some clones are missing from TCRdb's copy, which holds only in-frame ones; the method was immunoSEQ multiplex PCR. The sample carries about half a million clones, 79% recorded once. A remark on this clone: What it recognizes is unknown.

Sequencing used PBMCs. This receptor was identified in a woman between 35 and 50 years old in good health. Some clones in this sample may be carry-over from other donors' samples. The chain has TRBV7-2 and TRBJ1-2, with D unresolved. The CDR3 sequence is CASSSGRTYGYTF. CDR3 DNA: TGTGCCAGCAGCTCCGGACGGACCTATGGCTACACCTTC.